This T cell receptor (beta chain) was documented in a study of T-cell reconstitution after alpha-beta-depleted transplantation in children. V trimming: 5 bases; J trimming: 2 bases; junction bases outside the gene matches: 4. This CDR3 is built from 13 residues. CDR1 is SQVTM and CDR2 is ANQGSEA in the germline V gene. Study-level results: T-cell numbers and diversity, one year after transplant, stemmed largely from T cells that were newly produced.

This clonotype was seen a few times. Its antigen is as yet unknown. Unique molecular identifiers featured in how the TCRbeta library was prepared. TCRdb reanalysed the PCR reads using MiXCR and keeps one entry per CDR3 protein. Altogether 45,000 to 70,000 distinct CDR3 sequences are present, 40% to 55% being singletons, with the ten largest covering more than 95%. The chain combines TRBV29-1 with TRBJ2-3; 7 nucleotides agree with TRBD1. This TCR was sampled from a male patient younger than 18 who had a stem cell transplant for acute lymphoblastic leukemia, so the T cells may come from the graft donor. The specimen was PBMCs, mostly from graft donor cells, collected 360 days after TCRalphabeta/CD19-depleted stem cell transplant. The CDR3 sequence is CSVTGQPTDTQYF. DNA for the CDR3: TGCAGCGTTACGGGACAGCCCACAGATACGCAGTATTTT.